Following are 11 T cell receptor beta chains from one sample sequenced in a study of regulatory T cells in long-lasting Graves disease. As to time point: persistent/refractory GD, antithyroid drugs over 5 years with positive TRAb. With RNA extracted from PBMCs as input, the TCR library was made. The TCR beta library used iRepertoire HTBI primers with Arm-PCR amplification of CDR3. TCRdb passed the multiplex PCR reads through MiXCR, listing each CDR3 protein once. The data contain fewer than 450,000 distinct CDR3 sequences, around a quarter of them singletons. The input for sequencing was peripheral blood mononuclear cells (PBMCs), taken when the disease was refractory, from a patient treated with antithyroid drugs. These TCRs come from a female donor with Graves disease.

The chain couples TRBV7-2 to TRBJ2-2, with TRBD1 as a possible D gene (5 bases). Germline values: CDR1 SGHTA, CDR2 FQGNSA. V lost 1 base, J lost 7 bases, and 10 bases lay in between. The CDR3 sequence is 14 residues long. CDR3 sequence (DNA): TGTGCCAGCAGCTTAGGGCAGGGAATCGGGGAGCTGTTTTTT. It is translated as CASSLGQGIGELFF.

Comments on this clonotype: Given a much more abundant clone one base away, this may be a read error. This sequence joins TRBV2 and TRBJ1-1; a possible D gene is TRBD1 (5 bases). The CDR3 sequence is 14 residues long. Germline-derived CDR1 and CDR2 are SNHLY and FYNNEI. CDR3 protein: CASSDRGTYTGAFF. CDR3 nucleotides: TGTGCCAGCAGTGATCGGGGGACCTACACTGGAGCTTTCTTT. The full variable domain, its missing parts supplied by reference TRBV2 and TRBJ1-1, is EPEVTQTPSHQVTQMGQEVILRCVPISNHLYFYWYRQILGQKVEFLVSFYNNEISEKSEIFDDQFSVERPDGSNFTLKIRSTKLEDSAMYFCASSDRGTYTGAFFGQGTRLTVV.

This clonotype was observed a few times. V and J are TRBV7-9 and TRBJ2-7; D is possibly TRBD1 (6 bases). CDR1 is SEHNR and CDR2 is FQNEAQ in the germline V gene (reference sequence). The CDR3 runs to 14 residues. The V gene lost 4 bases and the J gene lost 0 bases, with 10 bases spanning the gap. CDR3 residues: CASSWGTNSYEQYF. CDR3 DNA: TGTGCCAGCAGCTGGGGGACAAACTCCTACGAGCAGTACTTC.

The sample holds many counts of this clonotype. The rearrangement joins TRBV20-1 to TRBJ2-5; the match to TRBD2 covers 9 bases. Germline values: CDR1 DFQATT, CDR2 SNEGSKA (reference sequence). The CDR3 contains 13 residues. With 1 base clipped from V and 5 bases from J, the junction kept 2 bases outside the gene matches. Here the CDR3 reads CSARGSGSETQYF. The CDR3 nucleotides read TGCAGTGCTAGAGGTAGCGGGAGTGAGACCCAGTACTTC.

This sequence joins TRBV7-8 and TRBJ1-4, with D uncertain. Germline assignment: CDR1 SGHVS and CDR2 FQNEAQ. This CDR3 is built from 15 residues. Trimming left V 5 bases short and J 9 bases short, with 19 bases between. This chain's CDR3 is CASSPVVREGKKLFF. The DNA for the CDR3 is TGTGCCAGCAGCCCCGTGGTCCGCGAAGGAAAAAAACTGTTTTTT.

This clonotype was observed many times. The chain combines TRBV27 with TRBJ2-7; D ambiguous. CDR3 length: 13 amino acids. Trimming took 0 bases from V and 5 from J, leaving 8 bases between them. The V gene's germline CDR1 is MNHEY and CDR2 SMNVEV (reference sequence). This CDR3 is CASSLSLQNEQYF. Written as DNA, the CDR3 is TGTGCCAGCAGTTTATCTTTGCAGAACGAGCAGTACTTC.

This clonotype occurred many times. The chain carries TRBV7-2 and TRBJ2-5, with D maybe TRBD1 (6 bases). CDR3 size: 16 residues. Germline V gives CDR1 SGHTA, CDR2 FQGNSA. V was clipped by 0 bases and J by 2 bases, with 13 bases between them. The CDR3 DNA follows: TGTGCCAGCAGCTTAGCGGGGGCGGGTCCTCAAGAGACCCAGTACTTC. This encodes CASSLAGAGPQETQYF.

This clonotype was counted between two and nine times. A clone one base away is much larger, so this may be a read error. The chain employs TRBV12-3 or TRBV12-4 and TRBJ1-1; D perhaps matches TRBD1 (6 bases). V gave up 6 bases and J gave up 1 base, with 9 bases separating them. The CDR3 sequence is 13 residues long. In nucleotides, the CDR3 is TGTGCCAGCAGAACACAGGGGAACACTGAAGCTTTCTTT. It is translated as CASRTQGNTEAFF.

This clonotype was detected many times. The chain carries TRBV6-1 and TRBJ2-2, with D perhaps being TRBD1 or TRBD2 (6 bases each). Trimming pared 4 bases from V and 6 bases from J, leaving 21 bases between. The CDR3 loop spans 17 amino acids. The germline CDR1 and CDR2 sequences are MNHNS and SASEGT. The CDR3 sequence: CASSAVGGRQVAGELFF. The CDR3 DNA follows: TGTGCCAGCAGTGCTGTGGGGGGCCGTCAAGTTGCCGGGGAGCTGTTTTTT.

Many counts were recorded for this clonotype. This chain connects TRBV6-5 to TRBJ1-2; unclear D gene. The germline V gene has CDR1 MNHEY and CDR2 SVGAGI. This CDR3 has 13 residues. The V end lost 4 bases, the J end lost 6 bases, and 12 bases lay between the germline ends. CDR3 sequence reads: CASSSLTAHGYTF. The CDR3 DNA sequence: TGTGCCAGCAGTTCATTGACCGCTCATGGCTACACCTTC.

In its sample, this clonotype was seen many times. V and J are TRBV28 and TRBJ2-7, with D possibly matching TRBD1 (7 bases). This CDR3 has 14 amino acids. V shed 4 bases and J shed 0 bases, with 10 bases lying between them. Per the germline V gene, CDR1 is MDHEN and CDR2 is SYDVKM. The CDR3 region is CASSSGGSSYEQYF. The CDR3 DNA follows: TGTGCCAGCAGTTCAGGGGGGTCCTCCTACGAGCAGTACTTC.